Sequencing of this TCR beta chain was carried out in a study of T cells in Graves' hyperthyroidism and ophthalmopathy (dated 2019 in TCRdb). Describing the broader study: Peripheral blood samples were taken at initial diagnosis, before any treatment was given. In about 6 Graves' hyperthyroidism patients, the study also compared T-cell repertoires from thyroid tissue with T-cell repertoires from blood. The roughly 91 discovery patients were randomly divided into training and test sets at a 7:3 ratio. The paper describes TCR Vbeta CDR3 sequencing of 140 or so peripheral blood samples, made up of about 41 ophthalmopathy patients, roughly 75 hyperthyroidism patients and approximately 17 progressor patients. After sampling, hyperthyroidism patients received methimazole starting at 30 mg daily, and ophthalmopathy patients received high-dose intravenous methylprednisolone. To identify distinguishing TCR V-J signatures, a discovery cohort of about 95 patients was used, comprising 43 with Graves' ophthalmopathy and around 57 with stable Graves' hyperthyroidism. Whether ophthalmopathy could be predicted prospectively was tested in an independent validation cohort made up of approximately 19 hyperthyroidism patients plus 17 patients who later progressed to ophthalmopathy. Study-level results and caveats: In validation, the model predicted progression to ophthalmopathy with roughly 70% sensitivity and around 72% specificity, a median of 6.5 months before onset. A 13 V-J signature model separated ophthalmopathy from stable hyperthyroidism, with approximately 87% sensitivity and 81% to 82% specificity in cross-validation and 80%/75% in testing. Most expanded thyroid clonotypes (frequency above 0.001) were also found in blood, which suggests that blood repertoires may mirror thyroid immune responses. No statistical method was used to fix the sample size in advance, and group allocation was not hidden from the investigators.

Its CDR3 holds 16 amino acids, cysteine through phenylalanine. Only the CDR3 DNA stays, 48 bases, in frame from base 1. For CDR1 and CDR2, the germline V gene lists MNHEY and SVGAGI. Trimming costs V 1 base and J 6 bases, and their ends lie 18 bases apart. In the ophthalmopathy patients, disease was moderately to severely active, with a Clinical Activity Score of 3 or more, a NOSPECS grade of 4 or more, and a duration of less than 3 months. The study excluded patients with uncontrolled infections, other autoimmune diseases, pregnancy or lactation. Diagnoses were established on the basis of clinical symptoms, serum thyroxine and TRAb, thyroid ultrasound, and orbital computed tomography. PBMCs were isolated from 7.5 to 10 ml of fresh peripheral blood by Ficoll-Paque density gradient centrifugation. Trizol reagent was used to extract total RNA, and RNA quality was then checked on an Agilent 2100 Bioanalyzer.

The TCR beta CDR3 regions were amplified from the RNA transcripts. The TCR CDR3 was subjected to a first round of RT-PCR using the HTBI primer set and the Qiagen OneStep RT-PCR kit. A second multiplex PCR round built the libraries, followed by size selection and purification. Paired-end sequencing of the libraries was performed with 100 bp reads on an Illumina HiSeq2000. As for the authors' bioinformatics: Raw data were processed with SOAPnuke, discarding reads with adapters, uncalled bases, mean Phred below 15, or no exact constant-primer or identifier match. High-quality paired reads were merged with COPE v1.2.5, and unique nucleotide sequences were defined as clonotypes. Clonotypes were aligned to IMGT TRBV, TRBD and TRBJ reference segments using MiTCR v1.1. The analysis included only V-J combinations with a frequency above 0.0001, which together covered 99.2% of the repertoires. A TCS score was defined as the ratio between F50 (clonal expansion) and ExV (chaos), using BLOSUM62-based TCRdist between CDR3 peptides within each V-J. Welch's t-statistics and random forest reduced 514 V-J features to about 13, which were used in a naive Bayes classifier (R e1071). Thyroid-blood repertoire similarity was quantified with the Morisita-Horn index. TCRdb reprocessing: public reads trimmed at Q25 with fastp, clones called with MiXCR, in-frame beta chains kept. When rows share a CDR3 protein, they turn into one entry using the most common DNA and genes. These V and J calls derive from TCRdb rather than the authors' analysis. Within this sample are 550,000 to 700,000 distinct CDR3 sequences, with 14% to 15% of them counted one time only. About 3.9% of the sample goes to the ten largest clones.

This clonotype was seen repeatedly, ten times or more. Its binding antigen is unknown. The input lacks base qualities; no much larger clone sits a single base away. Sequencing was carried out using blood. Recombination connected TRBV6-5 to TRBJ2-5, with the D assignment possibly TRBD1 or TRBD2, given 5 matching bases for each. This TCR was sampled from a woman aged 40 to 50 with Graves' ophthalmopathy. In nucleotide form, the sequence is TGTGCCAGCAGTTACTACGGGACCGCGGGTAGACAGACCCAGTACTTC. It encodes CASSYYGTAGRQTQYF.